The next 7 T cell receptor beta chains were all read from a single sample in a study of early T cells in non-severe SARS-CoV-2 infection. Each CDR3 protein is one row after TCRdb ran MiXCR on the 5' RACE reads. The sample has 45,000 to 60,000 distinct CDR3 sequences; around 8.5% are singletons. Material for sequencing was whole blood. The receptors shown here come from an adult who was a healthcare worker with PCR-confirmed SARS-CoV-2 infection or an uninfected control (not recorded which).

At least ten counts were recorded for this clonotype. This sequence joins TRBV6-5 and TRBJ1-3; D is perhaps TRBD1 (5 bases). Germline-derived CDR1 and CDR2 are MNHEY and SVGAGI. Deletions cut 5 bases from V and 1 base from J, with 15 bases between. This CDR3 region has 16 residues. CDR3 sequence (DNA): TGTGCCAGCAGTCTCACAGGCGACTATTCTGGAAACACCATATATTTT. Translating it yields CASSLTGDYSGNTIYF.

This clonotype was seen a handful of times. The chain combines TRBV7-9 with TRBJ1-4; TRBD1 is a possible D gene (6 bases). The V end lost 4 bases, the J end lost 12 bases, and 15 bases lay between the germline ends. This CDR3 has 13 amino acids. Germline CDR1 SEHNR, CDR2 FQNEAQ (reference sequence). The CDR3 is CASSSDPRGQLFF. DNA of the CDR3: TGTGCCAGCAGCTCAGACCCCCGGGGGCAACTGTTTTTT.

This clonotype was seen only a few times. The CDR3 loop reads CASGLLLGRETQYF. The DNA of the CDR3 is TGTGCTAGTGGTTTGTTATTGGGGCGTGAGACCCAGTACTTC. V and J are TRBV12-5 and TRBJ2-5; D perhaps matches TRBD1 (5 bases). The germline CDR1 and CDR2 sequences are LGHNT and FRNRAP. V dropped 2 bases and J dropped 5 bases, with 12 bases sitting between them. The CDR3 is 14 amino acids.

Sample share makes this clonotype medium-sized (0.01 to 0.1%). The V gene is TRBV18, the J gene TRBJ2-2; D is unresolved. Germline V gives CDR1 KGHSH, CDR2 LQKENI. CDR3 length: 13 amino acids. V was pared by 3 bases and J by 7 bases, with 9 bases between. CDR3 region: CASSPKIGGELFF. The CDR3 DNA reads as TGTGCCAGCTCACCGAAGATTGGCGGGGAGCTGTTTTTT.

V is TRBV10-2 and J is TRBJ1-1, with no clear D. The CDR3 covers 12 residues. Trimming shortened V by 5 bases and J by 4 bases, and 8 bases separated the two germline ends. CDR1 WSHSY and CDR2 SAAADI come from the germline V gene. CDR3 sequence: CASSLLGTEAFF. The CDR3 DNA is TGCGCCAGCAGTCTCCTGGGCACTGAAGCTTTCTTT.

This clonotype came up a few times. The V gene is TRBV12-3 or TRBV12-4, the J gene TRBJ2-3; 10 bases align to TRBD1. With V trimmed by 6 bases and J by 2 bases, 8 bases remained unmatched. The CDR3 is 16 amino acids. The CDR3 loop is CASSSSGTGVTDTQYF. The CDR3 coding sequence is TGTGCCAGCAGCTCTTCTGGGACAGGGGTCACAGATACGCAGTATTTT.

The chain combines TRBV4-1 with TRBJ2-2; 11 nucleotides line up with TRBD2. Trimming cost V 6 bases and J 4 bases; bases outside gene matches: 4. Germline CDR1 MGHRA, CDR2 YSYEKL. This CDR3 spans 15 amino acids. CDR3 amino acids: CASRLAGGPTGELFF. Here the CDR3 DNA reads TGCGCCAGCAGGCTAGCGGGGGGTCCCACCGGGGAGCTGTTTTTT.